The present T cell receptor beta chain was sequenced within a study of blood T cell repertoires in COVID-19. About the research overall: T cells, B-cell-depleted T cells, or PBMCs provided the cDNA or gDNA that served as material.

The CDR3 is 13 residues long. The germline CDR1 and CDR2 sequences are SGHTA and FQGNSA. V was trimmed by 0 bases and J by 11 bases, leaving 13 bases between them. As processed by the authors: From reference gene primer amplification, estimates of nucleated cell counts were derived. Measured with immunoSEQ multiplex PCR; TCRdb has only the in-frame clones, and not every one. That table supplies the V and J calls and clone size; D and trimming were determined from the DNA. Found here are 150,000 to 250,000 clones, about 80% of them singletons; the top ten hold less than 9.5%. The cohort comprised adults aged 18 to 89 years residing in approximately 25 US areas. Two consecutive negative NP/OP PCR tests, clearance, or resolved symptoms defined Cohort 3 recovery.

The origin of this receptor is a man in his forties who had recovered from COVID-19. The V gene is TRBV7-2, the J gene TRBJ1-1, with no clear D. Sequenced input: PBMCs or T cells enriched from blood (not recorded which). Here the CDR3 reads CASSLARRERAFF. The CDR3 nucleotides are TGTGCCAGCAGCTTAGCGCGCCGGGAACGGGCTTTCTTT.